A single T cell receptor (beta chain) is shown here with its context. Its antigen remains unknown. With 5 bases removed from V and 1 base from J, the gap between germline ends came to 12 bases. Germline V gene data show CDR1 as SQVTM and CDR2 as ANQGSEA. This CDR3 is built from 14 residues. Patients between 18 and 65 years old had hyperthyroidism, newly diagnosed and lasting under 2 months. Amplification of TCR beta CDR3 regions was performed using RNA transcripts as template. First-round RT-PCR targeting the TCR CDR3 was performed with the HTBI primer set. TCRdb re-derived calls from the multiplex PCR reads in MiXCR, one entry per CDR3 protein. Of about 720,000 distinct CDR3 sequences listed, approximately 19% are singletons. The source of the sample is a study of T cells in Graves' hyperthyroidism and ophthalmopathy. Overall study: Sampling of peripheral blood happened at initial diagnosis, prior to any treatment.

Study findings and constraints: Blood also showed most of the thyroid clonotypes that were expanded above 0.001.

Sequences were obtained from blood. The rearrangement links TRBV29-1 to TRBJ1-5; a weak D match, TRBD1 (6 bases). The origin of this receptor is a woman in her forties or fifties with Graves' hyperthyroidism that later progressed to Graves' ophthalmopathy. CDR3 in DNA: TGCAGCGTTACCCCAGGACAGAGCAATCAGCCCCAGCATTTT. Its protein product is CSVTPGQSNQPQHF.